The 24 T cell receptor beta chains given below trace back to one sample, sequenced in a study of T cell changes during pregnancy in multiple sclerosis. Libraries were prepared by immunoSEQ multiplex PCR; TCRdb keeps only in-frame clonotypes and omits some of them. The data contain about 92,000 clones, roughly 90% of them singletons. The sequencing here drew on peripheral blood, taken in the first trimester of pregnancy. These receptors all stem from a female donor with multiple sclerosis, enrolled in a pregnancy study.

The chain combines TRBV6-5 with TRBJ2-5, with D unclear. CDR1 and CDR2 from the germline V gene are MNHEY and SVGAGI. Trimming shortened V by 0 bases and J by 9 bases, and 8 bases separated the two germline ends. This CDR3 has 12 amino acids. Written as DNA, the CDR3 is TGTGCCAGCAGTTACTCGTCCGGGTCCCAGTACTTC. It yields the protein CASSYSSGSQYF.

V usage is TRBV27 and J usage is TRBJ2-1, with 10 bases that match TRBD2. Trimming removed 4 bases from V and 4 bases from J; junction bases left unmatched: 4. The germline V gene has CDR1 MNHEY and CDR2 SMNVEV (reference sequence). This CDR3 is built from 15 residues. This CDR3 reads CASSWLAGEYNEQFF. Written as DNA, the CDR3 is TGTGCCAGCAGTTGGCTAGCGGGAGAGTACAATGAGCAGTTCTTC.

This clone appeared once. V and J are TRBV5-4 and TRBJ1-3, with D tentatively TRBD1 (5 bases). CDR1 SGHNT and CDR2 YYREEE come from the germline V gene (reference sequence). This CDR3 region has 13 residues. Trimming left V 3 bases short and J 4 bases short, with 8 bases between. The CDR3, as DNA: TGTGCCAGCAGCTCCAGGGCCGGAAACACCATATATTTT. This gives the protein CASSSRAGNTIYF. The full variable domain, with the rest looked up from reference TRBV5-4 and TRBJ1-3, is ETGVTQSPTHLIKTRGQQVTLRCSSQSGHNTVSWYQQALGQGPQFIFQYYREEENGRGNFPPRFSGLQFPNYSSELNVNALELDDSALYLCASSSRAGNTIYFGEGSWLTVV.

CDR3 residues: CASSPKAGGRSYEQYF. The CDR3 DNA reads TGTGCCAGCAGCCCAAAGGCGGGAGGCCGATCCTACGAGCAGTACTTC. V and J are TRBV7-8 and TRBJ2-7; 8 nucleotides match TRBD2. Germline V CDR1 and CDR2: SGHVS, FQNEAQ. The J segment lost 1 base and the V segment lost 5 bases, leaving 10 bases of the junction unmatched. This CDR3 contains 16 residues.

V gene TRBV6-1 combines with J gene TRBJ1-5; TRBD1 matches 9 bases. The CDR3 contains 18 residues. The germline V gene encodes CDR1 MNHNS and CDR2 SASEGT. Trimming took 2 bases from V and 0 from J; bases not matched to a gene: 8. The CDR3: CASSERGTGIYSNQPQHF. The CDR3 DNA reads as TGTGCCAGCAGTGAAAGAGGGACAGGGATTTATAGCAATCAGCCCCAGCATTTT.

The V and J genes are TRBV19 and TRBJ2-7, with 9 nucleotides matching TRBD1. The CDR3 contains 15 residues. After removal of 7 bases from V and 2 bases from J, the junction contained 9 bases not matched to a gene. From germline, CDR1 is LNHDA and CDR2 SQIVND (reference sequence). This chain's CDR3 is CASTPGQGPTYEQYF. The CDR3 DNA is TGTGCCAGTACCCCCGGACAGGGGCCTACCTACGAGCAGTACTTC. The whole variable domain, filled in from reference TRBV19 and TRBJ2-7, reads DGGITQSPKYLFRKEGQNVTLSCEQNLNHDAMYWYRQDPGQGLRLIYYSQIVNDFQKGDIAEGYSVSREKKESFPLTVTSAQKNPTAFYLCASTPGQGPTYEQYFGPGTRLTVT.

V is TRBV27 and J is TRBJ2-1; 8 bases fit TRBD1. The CDR3 length is 15 residues. From germline, CDR1 is MNHEY and CDR2 SMNVEV (reference sequence). With 4 bases clipped from V and 1 base from J, the junction kept 3 bases outside the gene matches. The CDR3 here is CASSYTGGSYNEQFF. The CDR3 nucleotides read TGTGCCAGCAGTTATACAGGGGGATCCTACAATGAGCAGTTCTTC.

The table lists this clone with a count of one. The CDR3 loop is CASTRTGGQETQYF. The CDR3 DNA sequence: TGTGCCAGTACCAGGACAGGGGGCCAGGAGACCCAGTACTTC. The V gene is TRBV19, the J gene TRBJ2-5; 11 bases map to TRBD1. The CDR3 has 14 residues. Germline V gene sequence: CDR1 LNHDA, CDR2 SQIVND (reference sequence). Losses at the gene ends were 7 bases for V and 5 bases for J; bases not matched to a gene: 6.

The chain combines TRBV27 with TRBJ2-7; D is uncertain. CDR3 size: 13 residues. Deletions cut 3 bases from V and 3 bases from J, with 9 bases between. Per germline, CDR1 MNHEY and CDR2 SMNVEV (reference sequence). CDR3 region: CASSLGPGYEQYF. CDR3 sequence (DNA): TGTGCCAGCAGTTTGGGCCCCGGCTACGAGCAGTACTTC.

The CDR3 sequence: CASSQVGGQSYGYTF. The CDR3 DNA reads as TGTGCCAGCAGCCAAGTGGGCGGGCAGAGCTATGGCTACACCTTC. The J gene is TRBJ1-2, the V gene TRBV14; D not resolved. CDR1 is SGHDN and CDR2 is FVKESK in the germline V gene. V dropped 1 base and J dropped 4 bases, with 13 bases sitting between them. There are 15 residues in the CDR3.

Written as DNA, the CDR3 is TGTGCCAGCAGCTCCCGGACAGGGCGGCCGCAAGAGACCCAGTACTTC. Protein sequence: CASSSRTGRPQETQYF. The chain employs TRBV14 and TRBJ2-5, with 8 bases identical to TRBD1. CDR3 length: 16 residues. Germline CDR1 and CDR2: SGHDN and FVKESK. Trimming took 5 bases from V and 2 from J; bases not matched to a gene: 10. The variable domain in full, with the rest retrieved from reference TRBV14 and TRBJ2-5, is EAGVTQFPSHSVIEKGQTVTLRCDPISGHDNLYWYRRVMGKEIKFLLHFVKESKQDESGMPNNRFLAERTGGTYSTLKVQPAELEDSGVYFCASSSRTGRPQETQYFGPGTRLLVL.

The chain recombines TRBV5-6 with TRBJ1-2; no firm D call. Germline CDR1 reads SGHDT; CDR2 reads YYEEEE. The V gene lost 4 bases and the J gene lost 4 bases, with 11 bases spanning the gap. The CDR3 runs 13 residues. The CDR3 loop is CASSTEGRYGYTF. The CDR3 nucleotides are TGTGCCAGCAGCACAGAGGGTCGCTATGGCTACACCTTC.

CDR3 amino acids: CAWSVAGGYGYTF. CDR3 DNA: TGTGCCTGGAGTGTAGCAGGGGGCTATGGCTACACCTTC. This chain links TRBV30 with TRBJ1-2; 7 positions match TRBD1. The J segment lost 4 bases and the V segment lost 0 bases, leaving 2 bases of the junction unmatched. This CDR3 is 13 amino acids long. CDR1 is GTSNPN, CDR2 SVGIG, per germline (reference sequence).

This sequence joins TRBV5-1 and TRBJ2-7; 8 nucleotides match TRBD2. The V and J ends lost 4 bases and 4 bases, in that order; junction bases with no gene match: 7. Per germline, CDR1 SGHRS and CDR2 YFSETQ. The CDR3 runs 14 residues. In DNA, the CDR3 is TGCGCCAGCAGCATTGTAGCGGGAAGTTACGAGCAGTACTTC. This sequence encodes CASSIVAGSYEQYF.

This chain connects TRBV29-1 to TRBJ1-1; TRBD1 aligns across 9 bases. V lost 7 bases to trimming and J lost 1 base; unmatched junction nucleotides: 10. Germline CDR1 SQVTM, CDR2 ANQGSEA. The CDR3 runs 15 residues. The CDR3 DNA follows: TGCAGCGCCCCGGGACAGGGAGGCACGAACACTGAAGCTTTCTTT. It translates to CSAPGQGGTNTEAFF.

The chain couples TRBV6-1 to TRBJ2-1; the D is unclear. This CDR3 comprises 11 residues. V dropped 5 bases and J dropped 8 bases, with 7 bases sitting between them. Germline CDR1 is MNHNS and CDR2 is SASEGT. The CDR3 DNA reads TGTGCCAGCAGTTATTTAGATGAGCAGTTCTTC. This encodes CASSYLDEQFF.

The V call is TRBV28, the J call TRBJ2-7, with 10 bases aligning to TRBD2. Looked up from germline, CDR1 is MDHEN and CDR2 is SYDVKM. The CDR3 totals 15 residues. Trimming took 3 bases from V and 6 from J; bases not matched to a gene: 8. CDR3 residues: CASSFPSGRGSEQYF. The DNA of the CDR3 is TGTGCCAGCAGTTTCCCGAGCGGGAGGGGTTCCGAGCAGTACTTC.

This clone is a singleton in its sample. The V gene is TRBV5-1, the J gene TRBJ1-2; D not certain. Germline-derived CDR1 and CDR2 are SGHRS and YFSETQ. The V end was cut by 0 bases, the J end by 7 bases, with 16 bases between. CDR3 length: 15 residues. CDR3 in amino acids: CASSLDFREYAGYTF. In nucleotides, the CDR3 is TGCGCCAGCAGCTTGGATTTTCGGGAGTATGCTGGCTACACCTTC.

The gene calls are TRBV19 and TRBJ2-7, with D maybe TRBD2 (8 bases). The CDR3 has 16 amino acids. Looked up from germline, CDR1 is LNHDA and CDR2 is SQIVND (reference sequence). V was trimmed by 5 bases and J by 5 bases, leaving 22 bases between them. CDR3 residues: CASSRGGTVGFHEQYF. CDR3 DNA: TGTGCCAGTAGTCGGGGGGGGACAGTCGGCTTCCACGAGCAGTACTTC.

The chain links TRBV5-1 to TRBJ2-7, with 7 positions matching TRBD1. The CDR3 covers 12 residues. V lost 7 bases and J lost 3; bases outside the gene matches: 4. In germline, CDR1 is SGHRS, CDR2 YFSETQ. The CDR3 is CASVDRNYEQYF. Written as DNA, the CDR3 is TGCGCCAGCGTGGACAGGAACTACGAGCAGTACTTC.

J is TRBJ2-7 and V is TRBV7-9; possible D gene TRBD2, 6 bases. The CDR3 extends over 14 amino acids. CDR1 SEHNR and CDR2 FQNEAQ come from the germline V gene (reference sequence). Between the trimmed V and J ends, which lost 3 bases and 5 bases, there was a span of 14 bases. This CDR3 reads CASSLAGPRNEQYF. CDR3 nucleotides: TGTGCCAGCAGCTTGGCGGGACCACGGAACGAGCAGTACTTC.

The CDR3 nucleotides are TGTGCCAGCAGTCGCTACAATGAGCAGTTCTTC. Its translation: CASSRYNEQFF. The chain uses TRBV27 and TRBJ2-1, with no clear D. V was clipped by 5 bases and J by 3 bases, with 2 bases between them. This CDR3 comprises 11 residues. Germline values: CDR1 MNHEY, CDR2 SMNVEV (reference sequence).

This clone was observed a single time. The chain recombines TRBV29-1 with TRBJ2-5; 7 bases are shared with TRBD2. J gave up 4 bases and V 3 bases, and 5 bases lay outside the gene matches. Germline CDR1 SQVTM, CDR2 ANQGSEA. CDR3 length: 13 residues. The CDR3 region is CSVERGRGETQYF. In nucleotides, the CDR3 is TGCAGCGTTGAGCGCGGGAGAGGAGAGACCCAGTACTTC.

This clone has a single count. The chain uses TRBV28 and TRBJ1-2; perhaps TRBD1 as D (6 bases). V lost 2 bases and J 7 bases, leaving 14 bases between the germline ends. The germline V gene has CDR1 MDHEN and CDR2 SYDVKM. The CDR3 contains 14 residues. CDR3: CASSLVWGPGGYTF. CDR3 coding DNA: TGTGCCAGCAGTTTAGTGTGGGGGCCGGGTGGCTACACCTTC.